A selection of T cell receptor beta chains follows, all from one sample in a study of PD-1 blockade in mismatch repair-deficient tumors. The assay was immunoSEQ multiplex PCR, and TCRdb's table has in-frame clones only and misses some. The sample lists under 150,000 clones; 70% to 90% were seen once. The specimen comprised peripheral blood, sampled 44 weeks after starting pembrolizumab. All receptors come from an adult with mismatch repair-deficient cancer. Both conserved end residues are part of each CDR3. The D gene is left open where the match is weak. Some rows mark clone size as missing; the rest say once, few, many or name a class of expanded clone.

CASSFRWIKNYEQYF,.,TRBV5-8,.
CASSLGQVGELFF,.,TRBV27,.
CAVRDRVTDTQYF,TRBD1,TRBV13,.
CASRIDRAQEKLFF,TRBD1,TRBV28,.
CASSWLGFNEKLFF,.,TRBV5-1,.
CASSFDGQGVNEQYF,TRBD1,TRBV28,.
CASSFGKPGRANTGELFF,.,TRBV7-9,.
CASSEGQGANEQFF,.,TRBV10-1,.
CAWSGGGETQYF,.,TRBV30,.
CASSSSGTGPYEQYF,TRBD1,TRBV5-6,.
CASSARTEETQYF,.,TRBV7-9,.
CASSVGMGQGNTIYF,TRBD1,TRBV9,.
CAISAKGLTKQETQYF,TRBD2,TRBV10-3,.
CASKTGPHNYEQYF,.,TRBV6-5,once
CASSRGQGGTTDTQYF,TRBD1,TRBV4-1,.
CASSELHPGTAAYEQYF,TRBD1,TRBV10-2,.
CASRRTGENIQYF,TRBD1,TRBV5-1,.
CSVEAMTSGYPEQYF,TRBD2,TRBV29-1,.
CASSIGTSGTTDTQYF,TRBD2,TRBV19,.
CASSESPWGGNYGYTF,.,TRBV10-1,once
CASSFGPSGHYEQYF,.,TRBV5-6,.
CASSIRGSGNTIYF,.,TRBV19,.
CASSQEGFWQETQYF,.,TRBV4-1,.
CASSLAAGETGELFF,.,TRBV7-8,few
CSVEDTQVPIETQYF,.,TRBV29-1,.
CASRAGDMEYF,.,TRBV6-5,.
CAWNSVAGLYEQYF,TRBD2,TRBV30,.
CSARAGNTIYF,.,TRBV20-1,.
CASSPQILGWGSYNEQFF,.,TRBV11-2,.
CASSEAEYRVYEQYF,.,TRBV6-1,.
CASDSGSSYNEQFF,TRBD2,TRBV7-8,.
CSVESANSYEQYF,.,TRBV29-1,.
CASSQKSNTEAFF,.,TRBV6-4,.
CASSITGDEKLFF,TRBD1,TRBV19,once
CASSKKLAGVSEQYF,.,TRBV5-1,.
CASSQSVGFGNTIYF,.,TRBV5-5,.
CASSSGRGETQYF,.,TRBV7-9,.
CASSSGSSYNEQFF,.,TRBV5-5,.
CASSQDRYETQYF,.,TRBV4-3,.
CASSLGTSENNEQFF,TRBD2,TRBV7-9,.
CASSYYRGQAYEQYF,TRBD1,TRBV27,.
CASSQEYPRDSNYGYTF,TRBD1,TRBV4-1,.
CASSFPGQGNTEAFF,TRBD1,TRBV5-4,once
CASSLVKASTEAFF,.,TRBV27,.
CASGTEKRYEQYF,.,TRBV7-9,few
CAIGSAGNPHEQFF,.,TRBV10-3,.
CASSGGRAETQYF,TRBD2,TRBV9,few
CASSLSWGGSTDTQYF,.,TRBV5-1,.
CASSSGTGSPGANVLTF,TRBD1,TRBV11-2,.
CSAIPGQADTDTQYF,TRBD1,TRBV29-1,.
CASRLTGYEQYF,.,TRBV11-2,.
CASSIGGGRNTIYF,.,TRBV6-5,few